This T cell receptor beta chain was captured by sequencing in a study of blood T cell repertoires in COVID-19. Background on the study: Donors in the United States, Italy and Spain gave samples during acute or convalescent COVID-19. The analysed material was cDNA or gDNA that came from T cells, B-cell-depleted T cells, or PBMCs.

The protocol was immunoSEQ multiplex PCR, while the TCRdb copy is restricted to in-frame clones and leaves out a portion. In the table there are some 71,000 clones, 70% to 85% of which are singletons. The germline gives CDR1 SGHTA, CDR2 FQGNSA. CDR3 size: 14 residues. Trimming took 6 bases from V and 7 from J; bases not matched to a gene: 6. Sequences were obtained from peripheral blood. The origin of this receptor is a man aged 50-59 years with COVID-19, enrolled during active disease. V and J are TRBV7-2 and TRBJ2-4; 10 bases fit TRBD2. The CDR3 region is CASSPGTSVNIQYF. Here the CDR3 DNA reads TGTGCCAGCAGTCCCGGGACTAGCGTGAACATTCAGTACTTC.